Following are 26 T cell receptor beta chains from one sample sequenced in a study of blood T cells in healthy people across ages. Combining a sample-barcoded 5' primer with a J-beta primer mix, a second PCR ran for about 7 to 11 cycles. TCRdb itself ran the 5' RACE reads through MiXCR, one entry per CDR3 protein. The sample yields 700,000 to 900,000 distinct CDR3 sequences, more than 25% seen once. These same records also appear under a second study, on T cells of mothers and their children.

Input material: blood. The receptors stem from a boy between 10 and 17 years old in good health.

This clonotype was recorded a few times. The rearrangement links TRBV3-1 to TRBJ2-6, with a weak D call TRBD1 (5 bases). The ends were cut back, 4 bases at V and 1 base at J, with 14 bases in the middle. Germline V gives CDR1 LGHDT, CDR2 YNNKEL (reference sequence). This CDR3 has 17 amino acids. The CDR3 protein is CASSPLMGQSGANVLTF. Here the CDR3 DNA reads TGTGCCAGCAGCCCGTTGATGGGGCAATCTGGGGCCAACGTCCTGACTTTC. The full variable domain, its missing parts supplied by reference TRBV3-1 and TRBJ2-6, is DTAVSQTPKYLVTQMGNDKSIKCEQNLGHDTMYWYKQDSKKFLKIMFSYNNKELIINETVPNRFSPKSPDKAHLNLHINSLELGDSAVYFCASSPLMGQSGANVLTFGAGSRLTVL.

J is TRBJ1-1 and V is TRBV20-1; D is perhaps TRBD1 (5 bases). The V gene's germline CDR1 is DFQATT and CDR2 SNEGSKA (reference sequence). The germline V and J ends were trimmed by 1 base and 5 bases, with 14 bases remaining between them. The CDR3 spans 14 residues. The CDR3 DNA is TGCAGTGCTAGAGTGGCGTCAGGGAGGACTGAAGCTTTCTTT. Its protein product is CSARVASGRTEAFF.

The chain employs TRBV12-3 or TRBV12-4 and TRBJ2-3; 8 positions match TRBD2. V shed 4 bases and J 1 base; nucleotides not matched to a gene: 10. CDR3 length: 17 residues. The CDR3 protein is CASSSRGGNLGTDTQYF. DNA for the CDR3: TGTGCCAGCAGTTCACGGGGGGGCAATTTGGGCACAGATACGCAGTATTTT.

This clonotype has just a few counts. The chain links TRBV7-7 to TRBJ2-7, with TRBD2 matching over 10 bases. The J call may be incorrect, as the DNA end agrees better with TRBJ2-1. Germline V gene sequence: CDR1 SSHAT, CDR2 FNYEAQ (reference sequence). This CDR3 comprises 17 residues. The CDR3 loop is CASSLGPGSGGGNEQFF. CDR3 nucleotide sequence: TGTGCCAGCAGCTTGGGTCCCGGAAGCGGGGGGGGCAATGAGCAGTTCTTC.

Points on this clonotype: A junction end diverges from the germline sequence, so it may reflect a read error. The rearrangement joins TRBV5-1 to TRBJ2-3; a weak D match, TRBD1 (6 bases). Germline CDR1 SGHRS, CDR2 YFSETQ. The CDR3 runs to 14 residues. The chain's CDR3 is CASSGTSSTDTQYF. In DNA form, the CDR3 reads TGCGCCAGCAGCGGGACAAGTAGCACTGATACGCAGTATTTT.

The V call is TRBV2, the J call TRBJ2-5, with D unresolved. The end of the DNA is better explained by TRBJ2-7, so the J call may be wrong. Germline CDR1 is SNHLY and CDR2 is FYNNEI. This CDR3 is built from 15 residues. CDR3 nucleotide sequence: TGTGCCAGCAGTGAAGCCAAGGTTATCTCCTACGAGCAGTACTTC. Its protein is CASSEAKVISYEQYF.

The chain is built from TRBV25-1 and TRBJ1-1; 7 nucleotides align to TRBD1. Looked up from germline, CDR1 is MGHDK and CDR2 is SYGVNS. With V trimmed by 1 base and J by 5 bases, 10 bases remained unmatched. This CDR3 has 16 amino acids. CDR3: CASSESGAGGTTEAFF. DNA for the CDR3: TGTGCCAGCAGTGAATCGGGGGCAGGGGGAACAACTGAAGCTTTCTTT.

This clonotype showed up just once. This chain joins TRBV30 and TRBJ2-5; D may be TRBD2 (6 bases). V was shortened by 4 bases and J by 3 bases, with 9 bases between the two germline ends. The CDR3 sequence is 12 residues long. Germline V gene lookup returns CDR1 GTSNPN and CDR2 SVGIG (reference sequence). The CDR3 nucleotides read TGTGCCTGGAACGGGAGAGAAGAGACCCAGTACTTC. Residues: CAWNGREETQYF.

This chain links TRBV2 with TRBJ2-1; 7 positions match TRBD1. CDR1 SNHLY and CDR2 FYNNEI come from the germline V gene. V lost 4 bases, J lost 2 bases, and 5 bases stayed unmatched. The CDR3 has 15 residues. CDR3 nucleotide sequence: TGTGCCAGCAGTGTGGGACAGAGACCCTACAATGAGCAGTTCTTC. Translated: CASSVGQRPYNEQFF. The whole variable domain, filled in from reference TRBV2 and TRBJ2-1, reads EPEVTQTPSHQVTQMGQEVILRCVPISNHLYFYWYRQILGQKVEFLVSFYNNEISEKSEIFDDQFSVERPDGSNFTLKIRSTKLEDSAMYFCASSVGQRPYNEQFFGPGTRLTVL.

This clonotype was found a few times. This chain uses TRBV20-1 with TRBJ2-1; 10 bases map to TRBD2. The J call is in doubt because the DNA end fits TRBJ2-5 better. Germline CDR1 and CDR2: DFQATT and SNEGSKA (reference sequence). CDR3 length: 15 amino acids. The chain's CDR3 is CSARRGTSDWETQYF. The CDR3 DNA follows: TGCAGTGCTAGACGCGGGACTAGCGATTGGGAGACCCAGTACTTC.

This clonotype was observed a few times. The genes are TRBV6-6 and TRBJ1-4, with D hard to call. This CDR3 has 15 residues. V was cut by 5 bases and J by 0 bases, with 10 bases left in between. The germline gives CDR1 MNHNY, CDR2 SVGAGI (reference sequence). In DNA, the CDR3 is TGTGCCAGCAGTCGCCTCGGTGCAACTAATGAAAAACTGTTTTTT. This codes for CASSRLGATNEKLFF.

This chain connects TRBV7-2 to TRBJ2-1, with D maybe TRBD2 (7 bases). The CDR3 has 15 residues. V was shortened by 5 bases and J by 0 bases, with 11 bases between the two germline ends. Germline CDR1 SGHTA, CDR2 FQGNSA. The CDR3 loop reads CASSTGGLSYNEQFF. CDR3 in DNA: TGTGCCAGCAGCACCGGGGGGCTCTCCTACAATGAGCAGTTCTTC. Full variable domain (missing parts from reference TRBV7-2 and TRBJ2-1): GAGVSQSPSNKVTEKGKDVELRCDPISGHTALYWYRQSLGQGLEFLIYFQGNSAPDKSGLPSDRFSAERTGGSVSTLTIQRTQQEDSAVYLCASSTGGLSYNEQFFGPGTRLTVL.

The chain is built from TRBV2 and TRBJ2-5; no clear D. CDR3 length: 13 residues. The ends were cut back, 7 bases at V and 4 bases at J, with 13 bases in the middle. Germline V gene data show CDR1 as SNHLY and CDR2 as FYNNEI. This CDR3 reads CASIGGLGETQYF. For the CDR3, the DNA is TGTGCCAGCATCGGCGGCTTAGGAGAGACCCAGTACTTC.

This clonotype was observed a few times. The rearrangement joins TRBV28 to TRBJ2-7; the D gene is possibly TRBD2 (6 bases). Trimming shortened V by 4 bases and J by 3 bases, and 7 bases separated the two germline ends. Germline assignment: CDR1 MDHEN and CDR2 SYDVKM. The CDR3 has 12 amino acids. The CDR3 sequence: CASSWTNYEQYF. In DNA, the CDR3 is TGTGCCAGCAGTTGGACTAACTACGAGCAGTACTTC.

The chain is built from TRBV23-1 and TRBJ2-7; 7 bases match TRBD1. TRBV23-1 belongs to the ORF category, with a function that is uncertain. With V trimmed by 6 bases and J by 2 bases, 16 bases remained unmatched. The CDR3 sequence is 17 residues long. CDR3 in amino acids: CASRPTGRQGSTYEQYF. The CDR3 DNA sequence: TGCGCCAGCAGGCCCACGGGAAGACAGGGTTCCACCTACGAGCAGTACTTC.

The table lists this clonotype with a few counts. The chain combines TRBV5-5 with TRBJ2-6, with 13 bases that match TRBD2. The CDR3 length is 17 residues. Germline V CDR1 and CDR2: SGHKS, YYEKEE (reference sequence). V shed 4 bases, J shed 2 bases, and the junction held 3 bases outside the gene matches. CDR3 loop: CASSGTSGGAGANVLTF. The CDR3 DNA sequence: TGTGCCAGCAGCGGAACTAGCGGGGGGGCTGGGGCCAACGTCCTGACTTTC. Complete variable domain (other parts from reference TRBV5-5 and TRBJ2-6): DAGVTQSPTHLIKTRGQQVTLRCSPISGHKSVSWYQQVLGQGPQFIFQYYEKEERGRGNFPDRFSARQFPNYSSELNVNALLLGDSALYLCASSGTSGGAGANVLTFGAGSRLTVL.

The CDR3 DNA reads as TGTGCCAGCAGCGGTGGGGGCCAGTTCCCCTCTGGGGCCAACGTCCTGACTTTC. This translates into CASSGGGQFPSGANVLTF. This rearrangement joins TRBV11-2 to TRBJ2-6; maybe TRBD1 (6 bases). This CDR3 is built from 18 residues. Germline loops: CDR1 SGHAT, CDR2 FQNNGV. V shed 5 bases and J shed 0 bases, with 17 bases lying between them.

This clonotype showed up just a few times. The rearrangement links TRBV3-1 to TRBJ2-7, with 8 nucleotides matching TRBD1. This CDR3 region has 13 residues. Germline CDR1 reads LGHDT; CDR2 reads YNNKEL (reference sequence). The ends lost 4 bases at V and 8 bases at J; junction bases unmatched: 7. The CDR3 bases are TGTGCCAGCAGCCGCCAGGGGGCGTACCAGCAGTACTTC. Protein product: CASSRQGAYQQYF.

DNA for the CDR3: TGTGCCAGCGGGCGAAGGGTTGATCAGCCCCAGCATTTT. Its translation: CASGRRVDQPQHF. This chain connects TRBV14 to TRBJ1-5; the D is unclear. This CDR3 is built from 13 residues. Looked up from germline, CDR1 is SGHDN and CDR2 is FVKESK. The germline V and J ends were trimmed by 8 bases and 5 bases, with 13 bases remaining between them.

The chain uses TRBV7-2 and TRBJ1-1, with D possibly TRBD1 on 5 matching bases. V shed 5 bases and J shed 0 bases, with 25 bases lying between them. The germline V gene encodes CDR1 SGHTA and CDR2 FQGNSA. The CDR3 is 19 amino acids. The chain's CDR3 is CASSRRALIRDAMNTEAFF. The CDR3 region has the DNA TGTGCCAGCAGCCGTCGAGCCCTCATCCGGGACGCTATGAACACTGAAGCTTTCTTT.

The chain carries TRBV3-1 and TRBJ1-6; D uncertain. The CDR3 extends over 16 amino acids. Germline assignment: CDR1 LGHDT and CDR2 YNNKEL (reference sequence). Trimming removed 1 base from V and 0 bases from J, with 7 bases in between. The CDR3 sequence: CASSQGVSSYNSPLHF. The CDR3 coding sequence is TGTGCCAGCAGCCAAGGTGTCAGCTCCTATAATTCACCCCTCCACTTT.

In DNA form, the CDR3 reads TGCGCCAGCAGTGAGTCCCCCGTCCACGAGCAGTACTTC. Protein product: CASSESPVHEQYF. The chain has TRBV10-2 and TRBJ2-7; no definite D call. V was cut by 0 bases and J by 5 bases, with 8 bases left in between. The CDR3 is 13 residues long. CDR1 WSHSY and CDR2 SAAADI come from the germline V gene.

This clonotype has a handful of counts. This chain joins TRBV6-6 and TRBJ1-2; possibly TRBD1 for D (5 bases). CDR3 length: 13 residues. Deletions cut 6 bases from V and 4 bases from J, with 12 bases between. Looked up from germline, CDR1 is MNHNY and CDR2 is SVGAGI (reference sequence). This chain's CDR3 is CASSYTGTYGYTF. The CDR3 DNA follows: TGTGCCAGCAGCTACACAGGAACCTATGGCTACACCTTC.

This clonotype was observed a handful of times. The chain employs TRBV5-6 and TRBJ1-1, with D possibly TRBD1 on 5 matching bases. Germline CDR1 reads SGHDT; CDR2 reads YYEEEE. With 4 bases removed from V and 7 bases from J, the gap between germline ends came to 26 bases. The CDR3 has 17 residues. The chain's CDR3 is CASSRSEGKRHLYEAFF. The CDR3 DNA reads as TGTGCCAGCAGCCGCTCGGAGGGGAAACGACATCTTTATGAAGCTTTCTTT. Full variable domain (rest looked up from reference TRBV5-6 and TRBJ1-1): DAGVTQSPTHLIKTRGQQVTLRCSPKSGHDTVSWYQQALGQGPQFIFQYYEEEERQRGNFPDRFSGHQFPNYSSELNVNALLLGDSALYLCASSRSEGKRHLYEAFFGQGTRLTVV.

This clonotype appeared a few times. The chain is built from TRBV20-1 and TRBJ1-4; possibly TRBD1 for D (5 bases). V lost 8 bases, J lost 4 bases, and 14 bases lay in between. From germline, CDR1 is DFQATT and CDR2 SNEGSKA (reference sequence). The CDR3 sequence is 13 residues long. DNA of the CDR3: TGCAGTCTTTACGGGGGACTTAATGAAAAACTGTTTTTT. Encoded protein: CSLYGGLNEKLFF.

The chain uses TRBV6-5 and TRBJ2-5, with TRBD1 identical over 9 bases. The ends lost 6 bases at V and 5 bases at J; junction bases unmatched: 10. The CDR3 is made up of 15 amino acids. Germline V gene sequence: CDR1 MNHEY, CDR2 SVGAGI. The CDR3 region has the DNA TGTGCCAGCAGCCCCAGGGACAGGGCAGGGGAGACCCAGTACTTC. This gives the protein CASSPRDRAGETQYF.